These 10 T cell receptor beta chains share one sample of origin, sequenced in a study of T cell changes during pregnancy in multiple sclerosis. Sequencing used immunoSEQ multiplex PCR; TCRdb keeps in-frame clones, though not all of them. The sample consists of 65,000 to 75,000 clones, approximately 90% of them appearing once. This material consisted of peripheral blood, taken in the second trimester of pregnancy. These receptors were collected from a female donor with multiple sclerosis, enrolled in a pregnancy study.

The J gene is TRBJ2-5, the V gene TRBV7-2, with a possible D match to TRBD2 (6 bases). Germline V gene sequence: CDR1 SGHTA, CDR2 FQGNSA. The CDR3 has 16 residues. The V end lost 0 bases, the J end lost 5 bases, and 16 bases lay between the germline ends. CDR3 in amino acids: CASSLAAQGGWETQYF. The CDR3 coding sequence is TGTGCCAGCAGCTTAGCAGCCCAGGGAGGTTGGGAGACCCAGTACTTC.

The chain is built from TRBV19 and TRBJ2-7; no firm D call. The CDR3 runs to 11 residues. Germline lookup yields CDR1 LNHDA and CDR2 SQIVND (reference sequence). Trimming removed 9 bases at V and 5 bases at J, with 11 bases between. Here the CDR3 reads CARLGAHEQYF. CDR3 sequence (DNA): TGTGCCAGGTTAGGAGCCCACGAGCAGTACTTC.

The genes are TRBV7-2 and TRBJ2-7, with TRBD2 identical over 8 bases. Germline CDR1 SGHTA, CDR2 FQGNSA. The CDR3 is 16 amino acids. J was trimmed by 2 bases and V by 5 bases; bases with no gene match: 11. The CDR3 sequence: CASSQRRGDPPYEQYF. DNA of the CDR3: TGTGCCAGCAGCCAACGGCGGGGGGACCCCCCCTACGAGCAGTACTTC.

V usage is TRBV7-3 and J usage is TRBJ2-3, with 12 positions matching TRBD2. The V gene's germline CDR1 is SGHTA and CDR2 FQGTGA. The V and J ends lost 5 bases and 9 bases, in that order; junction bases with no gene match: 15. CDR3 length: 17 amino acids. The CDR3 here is CASSQRPQTSGGITQYF. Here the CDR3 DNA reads TGTGCCAGCAGCCAAAGGCCCCAGACTAGCGGGGGAATAACGCAGTATTTT.

The CDR3 DNA is TGTGCCAGCAGCACTACCTTCCGGGACAGCCAAGAGACCCAGTACTTC. This gives the protein CASSTTFRDSQETQYF. V gene TRBV7-2 combines with J gene TRBJ2-5; 7 positions match TRBD1. Germline V gene data show CDR1 as SGHTA and CDR2 as FQGNSA. This CDR3 has 16 amino acids. V gave up 5 bases and J gave up 1 base; unmatched junction bases: 10.

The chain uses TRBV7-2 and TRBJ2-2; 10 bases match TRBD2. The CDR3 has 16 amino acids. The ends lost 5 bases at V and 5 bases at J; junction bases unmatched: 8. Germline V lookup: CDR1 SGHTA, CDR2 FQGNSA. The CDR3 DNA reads TGTGCCAGCAGCCCGACCGGGACTAGCGTGACCGGGGAGCTGTTTTTT. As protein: CASSPTGTSVTGELFF.

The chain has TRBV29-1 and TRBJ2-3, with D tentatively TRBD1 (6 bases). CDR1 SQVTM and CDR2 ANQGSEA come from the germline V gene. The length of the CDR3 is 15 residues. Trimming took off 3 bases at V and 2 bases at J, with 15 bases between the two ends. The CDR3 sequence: CSVDRRDIYTDTQYF. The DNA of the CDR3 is TGCAGCGTTGACCGCCGGGACATATACACAGATACGCAGTATTTT.

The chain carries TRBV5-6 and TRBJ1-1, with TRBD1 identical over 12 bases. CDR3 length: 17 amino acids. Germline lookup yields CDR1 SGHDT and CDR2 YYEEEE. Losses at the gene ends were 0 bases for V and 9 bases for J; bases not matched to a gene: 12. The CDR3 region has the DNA TGTGCCAGCAGCTTGGGTGGGTGGGGACAGGGGGCGAGCAAAGCTTTCTTT. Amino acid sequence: CASSLGGWGQGASKAFF.

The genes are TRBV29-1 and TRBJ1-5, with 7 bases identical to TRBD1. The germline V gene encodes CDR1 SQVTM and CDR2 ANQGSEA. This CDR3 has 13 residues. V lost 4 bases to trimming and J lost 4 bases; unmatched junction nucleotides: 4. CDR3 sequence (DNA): TGCAGCGTTGCAGGGGGTTTAAATCAGCCCCAGCATTTT. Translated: CSVAGGLNQPQHF.

The CDR3 nucleotides read TGTGCCTGGTCTCAGGGGTCTGCCCTTAGCAATCAGCCCCAGCATTTT. The encoded protein is CAWSQGSALSNQPQHF. The gene calls are TRBV30 and TRBJ1-5; tentatively, D is TRBD1 (6 bases). The CDR3 contains 16 residues. V lost 5 bases and J 0 bases, leaving 17 bases between the germline ends. CDR1 and CDR2 (germline): GTSNPN, SVGIG (reference sequence).